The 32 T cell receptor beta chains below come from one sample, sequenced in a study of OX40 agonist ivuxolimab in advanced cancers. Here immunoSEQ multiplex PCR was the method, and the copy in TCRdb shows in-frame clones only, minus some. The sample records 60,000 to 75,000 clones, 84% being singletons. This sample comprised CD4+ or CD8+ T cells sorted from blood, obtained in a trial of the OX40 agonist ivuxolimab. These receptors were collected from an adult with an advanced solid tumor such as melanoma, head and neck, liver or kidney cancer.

The CDR3 DNA follows: TGTGCCAGCAGCCCCCCGGCCGGGACTAGCGTCAATGAGCAGTTCTTC. Its protein is CASSPPAGTSVNEQFF. The chain uses TRBV7-9 and TRBJ2-1; 10 bases are a match to TRBD2. Trimming removed 5 bases from V and 6 bases from J; junction bases left unmatched: 10. Germline CDR1 and CDR2: SEHNR and FQNEAQ (reference sequence). This CDR3 is 16 amino acids long. The variable domain in full, completed from reference TRBV7-9 and TRBJ2-1, reads DTGVSQNPRHKITKRGQNVTFRCDPISEHNRLYWYRQTLGQGPEFLTYFQNEAQLEKSRLLSDRFSAERPKGSFSTLEIQRTEQGDSAMYLCASSPPAGTSVNEQFFGPGTRLTVL.

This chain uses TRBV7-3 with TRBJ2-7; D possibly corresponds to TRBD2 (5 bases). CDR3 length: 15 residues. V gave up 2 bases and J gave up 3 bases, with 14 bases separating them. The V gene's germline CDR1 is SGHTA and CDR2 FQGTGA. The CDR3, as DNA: TGTGCCAGCAGCTTAGAACGGGGAAAGGGCTACGAGCAGTACTTC. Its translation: CASSLERGKGYEQYF.

The CDR3: CASKDRDSQPQHF. The CDR3 DNA is TGTGCCAGCAAGGACAGGGATAGTCAGCCCCAGCATTTT. The chain uses TRBV2 and TRBJ1-5; 8 nucleotides match TRBD1. Germline trimming cut 7 bases from V and 6 bases from J; bases unmatched to any gene: 5. The germline V gene has CDR1 SNHLY and CDR2 FYNNEI. CDR3 length: 13 amino acids.

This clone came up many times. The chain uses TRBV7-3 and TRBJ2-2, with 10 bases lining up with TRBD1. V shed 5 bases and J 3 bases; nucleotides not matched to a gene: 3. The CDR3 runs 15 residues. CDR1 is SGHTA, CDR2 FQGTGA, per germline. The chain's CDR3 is CASSRQGADTGELFF. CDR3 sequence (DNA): TGTGCCAGCAGCCGACAGGGGGCCGACACCGGGGAGCTGTTTTTT. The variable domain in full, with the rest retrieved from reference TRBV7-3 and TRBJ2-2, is GAGVSQTPSNKVTEKGKYVELRCDPISGHTALYWYRQSLGQGPEFLIYFQGTGAADDSGLPNDRFFAVRPEGSVSTLKIQRTERGDSAVYLCASSRQGADTGELFFGEGSRLTVL.

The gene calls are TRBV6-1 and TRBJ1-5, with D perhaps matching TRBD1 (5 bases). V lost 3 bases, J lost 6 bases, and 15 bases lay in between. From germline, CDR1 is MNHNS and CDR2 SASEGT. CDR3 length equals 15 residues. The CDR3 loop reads CASSDWTRGRQPQHF. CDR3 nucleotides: TGTGCCAGCAGTGATTGGACACGGGGCCGTCAGCCCCAGCATTTT.

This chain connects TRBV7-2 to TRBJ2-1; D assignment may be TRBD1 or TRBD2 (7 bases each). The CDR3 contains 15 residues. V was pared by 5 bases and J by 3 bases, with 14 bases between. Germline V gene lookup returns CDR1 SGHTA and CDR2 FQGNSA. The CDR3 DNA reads TGTGCCAGCAGCCCGCAGGGGGGGAACTACAATGAGCAGTTCTTC. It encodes CASSPQGGNYNEQFF.

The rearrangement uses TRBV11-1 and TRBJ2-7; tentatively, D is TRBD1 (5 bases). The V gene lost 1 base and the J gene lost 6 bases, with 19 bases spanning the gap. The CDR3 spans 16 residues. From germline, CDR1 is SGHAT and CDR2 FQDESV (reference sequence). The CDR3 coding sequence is TGTGCCAGCAGCTTAGATCAGTGGGGCGGTGCCTCCGAGCAGTACTTC. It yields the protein CASSLDQWGGASEQYF.

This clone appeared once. The CDR3 loop reads CASSFGQTSGNQPQHF. The DNA of the CDR3 is TGTGCCAGCAGTTTCGGCCAAACGAGTGGCAATCAGCCCCAGCATTTT. The chain couples TRBV27 to TRBJ1-5; D gene unclear. The CDR3 covers 16 residues. Germline V lookup: CDR1 MNHEY, CDR2 SMNVEV (reference sequence). V was pared by 3 bases and J by 2 bases, with 14 bases between.

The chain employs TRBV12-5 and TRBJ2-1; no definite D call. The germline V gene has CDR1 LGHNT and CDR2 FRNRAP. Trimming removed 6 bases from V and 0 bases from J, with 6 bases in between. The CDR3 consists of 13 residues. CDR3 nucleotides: TGTGCTAGTGGCCGTATCTCCTACAATGAGCAGTTCTTC. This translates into CASGRISYNEQFF.

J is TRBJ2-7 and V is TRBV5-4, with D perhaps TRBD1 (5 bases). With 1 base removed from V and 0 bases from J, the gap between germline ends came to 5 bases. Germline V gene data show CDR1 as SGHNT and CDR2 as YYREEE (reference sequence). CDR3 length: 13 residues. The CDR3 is CASSLQGSYEQYF. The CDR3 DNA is TGTGCCAGCAGCTTGCAGGGCTCCTACGAGCAGTACTTC.

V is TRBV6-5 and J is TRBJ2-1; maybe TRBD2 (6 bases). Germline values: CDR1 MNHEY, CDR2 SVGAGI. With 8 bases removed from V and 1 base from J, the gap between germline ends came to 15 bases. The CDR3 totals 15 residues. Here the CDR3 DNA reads TGTGCCAGCGCCGAACGGGCGGGATCCTACAATGAGCAGTTCTTC. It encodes CASAERAGSYNEQFF.

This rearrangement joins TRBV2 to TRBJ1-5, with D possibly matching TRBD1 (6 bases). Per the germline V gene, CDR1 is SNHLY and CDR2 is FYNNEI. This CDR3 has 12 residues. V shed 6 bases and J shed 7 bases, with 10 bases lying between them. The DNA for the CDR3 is TGTGCCAGCAGCCGGGGACAACAGCCCCAGCATTTT. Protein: CASSRGQQPQHF.

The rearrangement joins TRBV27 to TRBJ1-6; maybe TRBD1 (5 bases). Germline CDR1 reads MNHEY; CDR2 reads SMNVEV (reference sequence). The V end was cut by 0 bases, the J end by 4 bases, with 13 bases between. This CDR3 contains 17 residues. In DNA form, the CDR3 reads TGTGCCAGCAGTTTATCGATGGGTGGGACTTATAATTCACCCCTCCACTTT. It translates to CASSLSMGGTYNSPLHF.

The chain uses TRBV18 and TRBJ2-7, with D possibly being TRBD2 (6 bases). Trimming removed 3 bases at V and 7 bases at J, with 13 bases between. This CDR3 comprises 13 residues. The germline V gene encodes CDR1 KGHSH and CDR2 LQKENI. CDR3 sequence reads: CASSPTMGGEQYF. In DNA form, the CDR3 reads TGTGCCAGCTCACCGACGATGGGGGGTGAGCAGTACTTC.

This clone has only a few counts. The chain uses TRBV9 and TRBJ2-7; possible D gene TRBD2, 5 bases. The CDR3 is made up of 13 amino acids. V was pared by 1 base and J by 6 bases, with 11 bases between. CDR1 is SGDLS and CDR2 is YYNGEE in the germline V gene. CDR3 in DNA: TGTGCCAGCAGCGTAAGTCTAGCCGGCGAGCAGTACTTC. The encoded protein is CASSVSLAGEQYF.

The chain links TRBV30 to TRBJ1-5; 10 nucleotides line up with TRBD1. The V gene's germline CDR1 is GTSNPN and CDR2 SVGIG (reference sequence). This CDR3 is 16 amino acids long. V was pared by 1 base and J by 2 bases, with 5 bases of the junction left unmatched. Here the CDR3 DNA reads TGTGCCTGGAGTGCGAAGGGGACAGGGGGCAATCAGCCCCAGCATTTT. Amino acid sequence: CAWSAKGTGGNQPQHF.

This CDR3 reads CASSLGRAPTEQYF. Here the CDR3 DNA reads TGTGCCAGCAGCTTAGGACGGGCACCCACCGAGCAGTACTTC. This chain uses TRBV11-3 with TRBJ2-7, with D uncertain. Trimming shortened V by 1 base and J by 6 bases, and 13 bases separated the two germline ends. Germline CDR1 is SGHNT and CDR2 is YENEEA. This CDR3 has 14 residues.

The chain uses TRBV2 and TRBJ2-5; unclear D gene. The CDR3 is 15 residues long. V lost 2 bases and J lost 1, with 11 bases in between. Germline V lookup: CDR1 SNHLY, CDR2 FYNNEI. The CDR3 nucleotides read TGTGCCAGCAGTGAATCCGGTGGAGCCCAAGAGACCCAGTACTTC. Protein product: CASSESGGAQETQYF.

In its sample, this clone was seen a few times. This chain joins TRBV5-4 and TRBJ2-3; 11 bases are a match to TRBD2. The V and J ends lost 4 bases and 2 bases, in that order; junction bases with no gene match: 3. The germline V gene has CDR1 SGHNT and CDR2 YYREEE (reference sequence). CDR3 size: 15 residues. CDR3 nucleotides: TGTGCCAGCAGCCAGGGACTAGCGGCCACAGATACGCAGTATTTT. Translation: CASSQGLAATDTQYF.

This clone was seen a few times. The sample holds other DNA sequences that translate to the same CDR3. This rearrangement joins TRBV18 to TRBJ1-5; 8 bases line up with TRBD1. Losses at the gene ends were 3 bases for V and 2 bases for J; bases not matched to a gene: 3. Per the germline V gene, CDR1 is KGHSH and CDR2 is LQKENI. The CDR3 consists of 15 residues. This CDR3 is CASSPDRGGNQPQHF. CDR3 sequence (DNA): TGTGCCAGCTCACCCGACAGGGGTGGCAATCAGCCCCAGCATTTT.

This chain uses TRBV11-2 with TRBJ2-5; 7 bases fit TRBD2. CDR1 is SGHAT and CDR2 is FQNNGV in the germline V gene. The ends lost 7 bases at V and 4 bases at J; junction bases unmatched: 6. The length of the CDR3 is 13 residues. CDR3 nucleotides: TGTGCCAGCAACTGGGGGGGACGAGAGACCCAGTACTTC. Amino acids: CASNWGGRETQYF. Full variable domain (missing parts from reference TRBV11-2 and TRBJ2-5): EAGVAQSPRYKIIEKRQSVAFWCNPISGHATLYWYQQILGQGPKLLIQFQNNGVVDDSQLPKDRFSAERLKGVDSTLKIQPAKLEDSAVYLCASNWGGRETQYFGPGTRLLVL.

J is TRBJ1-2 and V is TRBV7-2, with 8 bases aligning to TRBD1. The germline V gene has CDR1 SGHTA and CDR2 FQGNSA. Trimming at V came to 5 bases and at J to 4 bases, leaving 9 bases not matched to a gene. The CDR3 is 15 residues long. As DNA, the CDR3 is TGTGCCAGCAGCCCACAGACAGGGGCTGGCTATGGCTACACCTTC. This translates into CASSPQTGAGYGYTF.

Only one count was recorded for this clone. In DNA form, the CDR3 reads TGTGCCAGCAGCTTGTTTGGGACAGCGAACACTGAAGCTTTCTTT. This encodes CASSLFGTANTEAFF. The rearrangement links TRBV5-6 to TRBJ1-1; TRBD1 aligns across 7 bases. The germline V gene encodes CDR1 SGHDT and CDR2 YYEEEE. The CDR3 has 15 amino acids. The V gene end was trimmed by 1 base and the J gene end by 1 base; junction bases not matched to a gene: 4.

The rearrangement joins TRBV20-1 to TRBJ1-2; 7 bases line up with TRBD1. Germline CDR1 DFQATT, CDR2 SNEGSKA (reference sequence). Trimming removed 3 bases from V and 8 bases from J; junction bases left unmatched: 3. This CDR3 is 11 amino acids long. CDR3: CSASFRGGYTF. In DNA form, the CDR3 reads TGCAGTGCTAGTTTCAGGGGGGGCTACACCTTC.

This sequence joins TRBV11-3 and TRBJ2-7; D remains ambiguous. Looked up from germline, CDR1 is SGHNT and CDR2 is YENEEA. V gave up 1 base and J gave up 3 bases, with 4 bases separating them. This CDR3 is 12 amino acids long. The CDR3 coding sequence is TGTGCCAGCAGCTTAGCGTTCTACGAGCAGTACTTC. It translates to CASSLAFYEQYF.

The CDR3 DNA sequence: TGTGCCTGGAGTAACTTTCTCCGGGGCTATAATTCACCCCTCCACTTT. The encoded protein is CAWSNFLRGYNSPLHF. The chain uses TRBV30 and TRBJ1-6; D is uncertain. Per germline, CDR1 GTSNPN and CDR2 SVGIG (reference sequence). CDR3 length: 16 residues. V gave up 2 bases and J gave up 3 bases, with 14 bases separating them.

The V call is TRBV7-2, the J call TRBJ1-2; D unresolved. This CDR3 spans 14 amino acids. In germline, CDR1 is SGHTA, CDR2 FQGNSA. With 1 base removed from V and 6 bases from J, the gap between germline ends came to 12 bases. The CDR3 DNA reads TGTGCCAGCAGCTTAGAAGTCAGCTCTCATGGCTACACCTTC. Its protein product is CASSLEVSSHGYTF.

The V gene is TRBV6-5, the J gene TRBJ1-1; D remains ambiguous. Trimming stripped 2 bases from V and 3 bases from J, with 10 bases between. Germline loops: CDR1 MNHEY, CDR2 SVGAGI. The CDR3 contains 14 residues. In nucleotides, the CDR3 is TGTGCCAGCAGTTACACGACGAGGGACACTGAAGCTTTCTTT. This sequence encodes CASSYTTRDTEAFF.

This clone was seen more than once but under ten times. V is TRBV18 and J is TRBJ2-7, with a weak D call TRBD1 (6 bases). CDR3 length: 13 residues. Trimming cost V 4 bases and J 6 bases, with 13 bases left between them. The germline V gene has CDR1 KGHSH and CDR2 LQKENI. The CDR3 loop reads CASSQRQAGEQYF. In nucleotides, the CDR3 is TGTGCCAGCTCACAACGACAGGCGGGCGAGCAGTACTTC. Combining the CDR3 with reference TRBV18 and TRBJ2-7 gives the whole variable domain NAGVMQNPRHLVRRRGQEARLRCSPMKGHSHVYWYRQLPEEGLKFMVYLQKENIIDESGMPKERFSAEFPKEGPSILRIQQVVRGDSAAYFCASSQRQAGEQYFGPGTRLTVT.

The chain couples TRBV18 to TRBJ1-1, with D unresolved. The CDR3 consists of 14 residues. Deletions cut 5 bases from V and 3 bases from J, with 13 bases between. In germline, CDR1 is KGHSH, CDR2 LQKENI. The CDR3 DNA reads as TGTGCCAGCTCAGTCACAGAGAAGGACACTGAAGCTTTCTTT. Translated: CASSVTEKDTEAFF.

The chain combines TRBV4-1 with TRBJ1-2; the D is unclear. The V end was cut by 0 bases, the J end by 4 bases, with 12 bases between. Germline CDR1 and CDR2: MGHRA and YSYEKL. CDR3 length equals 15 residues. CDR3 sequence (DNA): TGCGCCAGCAGCCAAGAAGGTCAGTTAGTCTATGGCTACACCTTC. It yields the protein CASSQEGQLVYGYTF.

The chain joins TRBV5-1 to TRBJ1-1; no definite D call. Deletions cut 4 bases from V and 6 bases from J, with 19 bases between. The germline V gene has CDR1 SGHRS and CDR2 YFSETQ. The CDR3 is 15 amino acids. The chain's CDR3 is CASSPLGPFDAEAFF. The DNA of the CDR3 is TGCGCCAGCAGCCCCCTCGGGCCCTTTGATGCTGAAGCTTTCTTT.